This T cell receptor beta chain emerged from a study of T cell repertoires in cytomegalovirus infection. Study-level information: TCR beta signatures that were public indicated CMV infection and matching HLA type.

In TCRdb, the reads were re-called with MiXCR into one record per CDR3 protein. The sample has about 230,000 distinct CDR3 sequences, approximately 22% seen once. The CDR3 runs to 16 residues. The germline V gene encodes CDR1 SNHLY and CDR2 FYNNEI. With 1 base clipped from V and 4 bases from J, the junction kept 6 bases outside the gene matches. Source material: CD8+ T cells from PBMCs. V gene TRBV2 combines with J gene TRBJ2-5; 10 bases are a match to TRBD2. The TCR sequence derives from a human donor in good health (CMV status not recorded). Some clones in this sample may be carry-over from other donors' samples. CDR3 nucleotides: TGTGCCAGCAGTGAAGGGGGGAGACTAGCGGGAGAGACCCAGTACTTC. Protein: CASSEGGRLAGETQYF.